By its share, the clone carrying this T cell receptor beta chain is medium-sized. Its target is not known. A junction end diverges from the germline sequence, so it may reflect a read error. The CDR3 totals 14 residues. Germline V CDR1 and CDR2: SEHNR, FQNEAQ (reference sequence). This entry is derived from a study of cytotoxic CD8 clonotypes in ibrutinib-treated CLL. General observations from the study: Baseline clonality, higher than in age-matched healthy donors, tracked circulating CD8+ T-cell counts.

The data were produced by immunoSEQ multiplex PCR, yet TCRdb's version contains in-frame clones alone and is incomplete. The data show approximately 30,000 clones, roughly 69% seen once. About 2 micrograms of genomic DNA from cryopreserved PBMCs went into TCR beta libraries. This material consisted of PBMCs, taken after 24 months of ibrutinib treatment. The receptor was derived from a human donor with chronic lymphocytic leukemia. The rearrangement joins TRBV7-9 to TRBJ1-1, with D hard to call. DNA of the CDR3: TGTGCCAGCAGCGTAGCGTGGGGGAACACTGAAGCTTTCTTT. Amino acids: CASSVAWGNTEAFF.